The 25 T cell receptor beta chains given below trace back to one sample, sequenced in a study of shared clonotypes between healthy human individuals. Using immunoSEQ multiplex PCR, the repertoire was profiled, and TCRdb retains in-frame clones only, with some absent. The profile shows about 1.1 million clones, about 80% of them singletons. Sequenced input: memory CD4+ T cells from PBMCs. Subset specified: CD45RA-negative fraction. These receptors originate from a man between 18 and 35 years old in good health. Some clones in this sample may be carry-over from other donors' samples.

V usage is TRBV6-6 and J usage is TRBJ2-2, with 7 bases identical to TRBD1. The CDR3 loop spans 16 amino acids. The junction had 7 bases not matched to a gene; V was cut back by 2 bases and J by 4 bases. Germline V CDR1 and CDR2: MNHNY, SVGAGI (reference sequence). The CDR3 loop is CASSYEQGYATGELFF. The CDR3 DNA sequence: TGTGCCAGCAGTTACGAACAGGGGTACGCCACCGGGGAGCTGTTTTTT.

The chain carries TRBV28 and TRBJ1-5, with 8 bases that match TRBD1. From germline, CDR1 is MDHEN and CDR2 SYDVKM. The CDR3 loop spans 14 amino acids. J lost 14 bases, V lost 2 bases, and 11 bases had no gene match. CDR3 loop: CASSLPRGQSAEHF. Written as DNA, the CDR3 is TGTGCCAGCAGTTTACCCAGGGGGCAATCAGCCGAGCATTTT.

The rearrangement joins TRBV18 to TRBJ2-5; 7 bases are a match to TRBD1. The V and J ends lost 1 base and 5 bases, in that order; junction bases with no gene match: 10. CDR1 and CDR2 from the germline V gene are KGHSH and LQKENI. CDR3 length: 16 amino acids. CDR3 in DNA: TGTGCCAGCTCACCACGGGACAGCCTACCCCAGGAGACCCAGTACTTC. The encoded protein is CASSPRDSLPQETQYF.

The genes are TRBV28 and TRBJ2-7, with 9 bases matching TRBD1. V trimming: 8 bases; J trimming: 2 bases; junction bases outside the gene matches: 10. This CDR3 has 15 amino acids. Germline assignment: CDR1 MDHEN and CDR2 SYDVKM. The CDR3 bases are TGTGCCAGCCCCAGCCCGACAGGGGGTACCTACGAGCAGTACTTC. It yields the protein CASPSPTGGTYEQYF. The whole variable domain, filled in from reference TRBV28 and TRBJ2-7, reads DVKVTQSSRYLVKRTGEKVFLECVQDMDHENMFWYRQDPGLGLRLIYFSYDVKMKEKGDIPEGYSVSREKKERFSLILESASTNQTSMYLCASPSPTGGTYEQYFGPGTRLTVT.

V gene TRBV28 combines with J gene TRBJ2-5, with TRBD1 matching over 7 bases. The J call is uncertain, as TRBJ2-7 better fits the DNA end. CDR1 and CDR2 from the germline V gene are MDHEN and SYDVKM. This CDR3 has 16 residues. The CDR3 DNA sequence: TGTGCCAGCAGTTTGACCGGGACAGTAAAGATCTACGAGCAGTACTTC. Translating it yields CASSLTGTVKIYEQYF.

The rearrangement links TRBV7-9 to TRBJ2-6; D call uncertain. V lost 1 base to trimming and J lost 3 bases, with 7 bases between them. CDR3 length equals 15 residues. The germline gives CDR1 SEHNR, CDR2 FQNEAQ (reference sequence). The CDR3, as DNA: TGTGCCAGCAGCTTAGGGGTTGGTGGGGCCAACGTCCTGACTTTC. Residues: CASSLGVGGANVLTF.

This clone appeared many times. The CDR3 sequence is CASSTTGVANEKLFF. DNA of the CDR3: TGTGCCAGCAGTACGACAGGGGTTGCCAATGAAAAACTGTTTTTT. The chain links TRBV2 to TRBJ1-4; 8 positions match TRBD1. CDR1 is SNHLY, CDR2 FYNNEI, per germline. Germline trimming cut 5 bases from V and 5 bases from J; bases unmatched to any gene: 7. The CDR3 extends over 15 amino acids.

This clone was picked up one time. The CDR3 DNA is TGTGCCAGCAGTACAACCGGGACAGGGGGCTTCACTGAAGCTTTCTTT. This sequence encodes CASSTTGTGGFTEAFF. This chain joins TRBV28 and TRBJ1-1, with 12 nucleotides matching TRBD1. V was clipped by 5 bases and J by 4 bases; unmatched bases: 8. Germline loops: CDR1 MDHEN, CDR2 SYDVKM. The CDR3 is 16 amino acids.

The chain carries TRBV7-9 and TRBJ1-2; TRBD1 matches at 7 bases. Trimming took 0 bases from V and 8 from J; bases not matched to a gene: 12. This CDR3 has 16 amino acids. The V gene's germline CDR1 is SEHNR and CDR2 FQNEAQ (reference sequence). The CDR3 DNA is TGTGCCAGCAGCTTAGCGGGGACCGACAGGGTGAAAGGCTACACCTTC. This sequence encodes CASSLAGTDRVKGYTF.

This clone was observed a single time. The rearrangement joins TRBV5-4 to TRBJ1-2; 7 nucleotides match TRBD1. The CDR3 runs 16 residues. Germline V gives CDR1 SGHNT, CDR2 YYREEE (reference sequence). V was clipped by 0 bases and J by 6 bases; unmatched bases: 11. The CDR3 loop is CASSLGGAGGENGYTF. The CDR3, as DNA: TGTGCCAGCAGCTTGGGCGGGGCAGGGGGAGAAAATGGCTACACCTTC.

The chain employs TRBV10-3 and TRBJ2-1; TRBD2 matches at 13 bases. CDR3 length: 16 amino acids. The V gene end was trimmed by 1 base and the J gene end by 7 bases; junction bases not matched to a gene: 4. Germline CDR1 is ENHRY and CDR2 is SYGVKD. The CDR3 DNA sequence: TGTGCCATCAGTGAGTTGGGACTAGCGGGGAGTAATGAGCAGTTCTTC. Translating gives CAISELGLAGSNEQFF.

This clone was found a few times. The CDR3 bases are TGTGCCAGCAGTTCGCCCACTAGCGGGAGGCACGGGGGCCCCTACGAGCAGTACTTC. Encoded protein: CASSSPTSGRHGGPYEQYF. The V call is TRBV28, the J call TRBJ2-7; 12 nucleotides agree with TRBD2. After removal of 4 bases from V and 2 bases from J, the junction contained 15 bases not matched to a gene. There are 19 residues in the CDR3. Per germline, CDR1 MDHEN and CDR2 SYDVKM.

The chain couples TRBV7-8 to TRBJ1-2, with TRBD1 matching 8 bases. V lost 4 bases, J lost 6 bases, and 4 bases stayed unmatched. CDR1 SGHVS and CDR2 FQNEAQ come from the germline V gene. This CDR3 has 13 amino acids. The chain's CDR3 is CASSSPGGHGYTF. The CDR3 DNA reads as TGTGCCAGCAGCTCCCCAGGGGGCCATGGCTACACCTTC.

The CDR3 here is CASSVADRGFYGYTF. The CDR3 DNA is TGTGCCAGCAGTGTAGCGGACAGGGGTTTCTATGGCTACACCTTC. The V call is TRBV2, the J call TRBJ1-2; 9 positions agree with TRBD1. After removal of 4 bases from V and 4 bases from J, the junction contained 7 bases not matched to a gene. CDR3 length: 15 amino acids. The germline gives CDR1 SNHLY, CDR2 FYNNEI.

On this clone: A read error is likely here: a far larger clone is one base away. V usage is TRBV7-2 and J usage is TRBJ2-2; weak D call: TRBD2 (5 bases). Trimming took 0 bases from V and 8 from J, leaving 7 bases between them. This CDR3 region has 13 residues. CDR1 SGHTA and CDR2 FQGNSA come from the germline V gene. CDR3 nucleotides: TGTGCCAGCAGCTTAGCGGGAGAAGGGGAGCTGTTTTTT. Its translation is CASSLAGEGELFF.

The chain recombines TRBV11-2 with TRBJ1-2; 8 nucleotides agree with TRBD1. The V gene end was trimmed by 3 bases and the J gene end by 4 bases; junction bases not matched to a gene: 4. Germline V gene lookup returns CDR1 SGHAT and CDR2 FQNNGV. The CDR3 extends over 14 amino acids. CDR3: CASSFRTGPYGYTF. The CDR3 coding sequence is TGTGCCAGCAGCTTCAGGACAGGGCCCTATGGCTACACCTTC.

The J gene is TRBJ1-1, the V gene TRBV18, with 8 bases fitting TRBD1. The CDR3 runs to 14 residues. J gave up 4 bases and V 6 bases, and 7 bases lay outside the gene matches. Germline V CDR1 and CDR2: KGHSH, LQKENI. The DNA for the CDR3 is TGTGCCAGCTCGCGCGGACAGGGAGGCACTGAAGCTTTCTTT. This sequence encodes CASSRGQGGTEAFF.

This chain uses TRBV19 with TRBJ2-2, with TRBD2 identical over 8 bases. The CDR3 contains 16 residues. J gave up 6 bases and V 6 bases, and 12 bases lay outside the gene matches. The germline V gene encodes CDR1 LNHDA and CDR2 SQIVND (reference sequence). The CDR3 DNA reads as TGTGCCAGTAGCGCCCCGGGACTAGTCGGCGCCGGGGAGCTGTTTTTT. This encodes CASSAPGLVGAGELFF.

The chain is built from TRBV11-1 and TRBJ2-3, with no clear D. Germline values: CDR1 SGHAT, CDR2 FQDESV (reference sequence). The length of the CDR3 is 10 residues. Trimming left V 8 bases short and J 6 bases short, with 6 bases between. Here the CDR3 DNA reads TGTGCCAGCGGGATTGATACGCAGTATTTT. This translates into CASGIDTQYF.

This clone came up a few times. The V and J genes are TRBV27 and TRBJ2-1; 7 bases are a match to TRBD2. The V and J ends lost 7 bases and 7 bases, in that order; junction bases with no gene match: 10. Looked up from germline, CDR1 is MNHEY and CDR2 is SMNVEV (reference sequence). CDR3 length: 14 residues. The CDR3 region has the DNA TGTGCCAGCATGACCCTAGCGGCCTTTAATGAGCAGTTCTTC. Amino acids: CASMTLAAFNEQFF.

This chain uses TRBV30 with TRBJ2-7; 7 bases match TRBD1. After removal of 0 bases from V and 0 bases from J, the junction contained 11 bases not matched to a gene. The CDR3 is 17 amino acids. Looked up from germline, CDR1 is GTSNPN and CDR2 is SVGIG (reference sequence). In nucleotides, the CDR3 is TGTGCCTGGAGTGTACTAAGGGGACAGTGGACCTCCTACGAGCAGTACTTC. It encodes CAWSVLRGQWTSYEQYF.

The J gene is TRBJ2-3, the V gene TRBV28; possible D gene TRBD1, 6 bases. Per germline, CDR1 MDHEN and CDR2 SYDVKM. The CDR3 contains 17 residues. Trimming took off 5 bases at V and 5 bases at J, with 23 bases between the two ends. Here the CDR3 DNA reads TGTGCCAGCAGTACCCTAACAGGGACGGTGAATTTAGATACGCAGTATTTT. Its translation is CASSTLTGTVNLDTQYF.

This chain's CDR3 is CASSLQGVPYEQYF. In nucleotides, the CDR3 is TGCGCCAGCAGCTTACAGGGGGTCCCCTACGAGCAGTACTTC. The V and J genes are TRBV5-1 and TRBJ2-7, with TRBD1 matching over 8 bases. This CDR3 has 14 amino acids. V dropped 2 bases and J dropped 2; count of bases not matched to a gene: 3. Per germline, CDR1 SGHRS and CDR2 YFSETQ.

The chain couples TRBV7-2 to TRBJ2-1, with 8 bases that match TRBD2. The ends lost 1 base at V and 5 bases at J; junction bases unmatched: 1. The CDR3 is 14 residues long. Germline assignment: CDR1 SGHTA and CDR2 FQGNSA. CDR3 DNA sequence: TGTGCCAGCAGCTTAGGGGGACTAGACAATGAGCAGTTCTTC. Encoded protein: CASSLGGLDNEQFF.

This clone came up a few times. Other nucleotide sequences from this sample produce the same CDR3. The genes are TRBV28 and TRBJ1-3, with 11 bases aligning to TRBD1. The V gene end was trimmed by 3 bases and the J gene end by 0 bases; junction bases not matched to a gene: 4. The germline gives CDR1 MDHEN, CDR2 SYDVKM. There are 17 residues in the CDR3. CDR3 sequence reads: CASSLPGTGGSGNTIYF. The CDR3 bases are TGTGCCAGCAGTTTGCCCGGGACAGGGGGCTCTGGAAACACCATATATTTT.